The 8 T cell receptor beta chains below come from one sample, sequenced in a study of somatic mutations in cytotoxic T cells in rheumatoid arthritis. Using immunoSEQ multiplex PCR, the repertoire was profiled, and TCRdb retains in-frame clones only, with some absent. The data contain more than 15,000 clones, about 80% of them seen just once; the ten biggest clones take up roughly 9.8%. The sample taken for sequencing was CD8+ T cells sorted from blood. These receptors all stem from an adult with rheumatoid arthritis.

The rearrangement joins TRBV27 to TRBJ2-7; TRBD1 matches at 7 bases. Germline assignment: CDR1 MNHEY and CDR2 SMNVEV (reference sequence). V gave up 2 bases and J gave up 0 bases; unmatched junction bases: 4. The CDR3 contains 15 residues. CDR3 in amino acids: CASSLKQGSSYEQYF. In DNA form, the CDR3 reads TGTGCCAGCAGTTTAAAACAGGGGAGCTCCTACGAGCAGTACTTC.

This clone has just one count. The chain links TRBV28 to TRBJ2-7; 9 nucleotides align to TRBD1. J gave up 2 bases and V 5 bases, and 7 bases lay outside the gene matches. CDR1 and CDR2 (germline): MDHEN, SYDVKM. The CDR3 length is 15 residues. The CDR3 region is CASSNLGTGTYEQYF. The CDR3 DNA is TGTGCCAGCAGTAACCTCGGGACAGGGACCTACGAGCAGTACTTC.

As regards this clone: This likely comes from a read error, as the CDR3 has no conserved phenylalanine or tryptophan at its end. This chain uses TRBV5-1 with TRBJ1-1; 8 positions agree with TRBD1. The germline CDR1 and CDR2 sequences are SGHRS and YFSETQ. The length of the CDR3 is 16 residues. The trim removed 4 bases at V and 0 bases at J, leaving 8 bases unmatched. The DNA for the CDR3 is TGCGCCAGCAGCCCAAAGGACAGGGTAATGAACACTGAAGCTTTCCTT. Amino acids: CASSPKDRVMNTEAFL.

CDR3 sequence (DNA): TGTGCCAGCAGCTTATCGCTAGGCACAGATACGCAGTATTTT. This translates into CASSLSLGTDTQYF. This sequence joins TRBV11-3 and TRBJ2-3, with D unclear. Germline assignment: CDR1 SGHNT and CDR2 YENEEA. The CDR3 has 14 amino acids. Trimming removed 2 bases from V and 1 base from J, with 7 bases in between.

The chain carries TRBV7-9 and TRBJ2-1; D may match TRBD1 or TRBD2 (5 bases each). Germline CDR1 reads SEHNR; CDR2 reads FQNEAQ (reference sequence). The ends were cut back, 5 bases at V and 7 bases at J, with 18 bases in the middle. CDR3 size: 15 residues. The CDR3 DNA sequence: TGTGCCAGCAGCCCACCGGGCCTCTGGGGGAATGAGCAGTTCTTC. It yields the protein CASSPPGLWGNEQFF.

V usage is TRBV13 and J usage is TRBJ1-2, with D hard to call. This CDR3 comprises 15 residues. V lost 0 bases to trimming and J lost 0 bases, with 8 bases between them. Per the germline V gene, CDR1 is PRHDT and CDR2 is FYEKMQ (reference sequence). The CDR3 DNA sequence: TGTGCCAGCAGCTTAGGAGTGAGATCTAACTATGGCTACACCTTC. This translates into CASSLGVRSNYGYTF. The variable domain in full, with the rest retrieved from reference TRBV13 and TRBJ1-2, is AAGVIQSPRHLIKEKRETATLKCYPIPRHDTVYWYQQGPGQDPQFLISFYEKMQSDKGSIPDRFSAQQFSDYHSELNMSSLELGDSALYFCASSLGVRSNYGYTFGSGTRLTVV.

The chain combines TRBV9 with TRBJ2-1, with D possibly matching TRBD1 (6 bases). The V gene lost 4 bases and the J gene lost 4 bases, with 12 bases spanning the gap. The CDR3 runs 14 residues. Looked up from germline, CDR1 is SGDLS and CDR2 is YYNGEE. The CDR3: CASSPSGDYNEQFF. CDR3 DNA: TGTGCCAGCAGCCCTTCAGGGGATTACAATGAGCAGTTCTTC.

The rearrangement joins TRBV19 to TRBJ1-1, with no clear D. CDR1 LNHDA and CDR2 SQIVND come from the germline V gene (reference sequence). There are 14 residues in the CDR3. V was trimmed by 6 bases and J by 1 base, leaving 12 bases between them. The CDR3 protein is CASSGEVRNTEAFF. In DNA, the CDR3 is TGTGCCAGTAGCGGGGAGGTCCGGAACACTGAAGCTTTCTTT.